This TCR beta chain was captured by sequencing in a study of blood T cell repertoires in COVID-19. Study information: Samples came from the United States, Italy and Spain, spanning acute and convalescent COVID-19. Nucleic acid was either cDNA or gDNA, and it came from T cells, B-cell-depleted T cells, or PBMCs.

Germline CDR1 is DFQATT and CDR2 is SNEGSKA (reference sequence). V lost 3 bases and J 0 bases, leaving 12 bases between the germline ends. This CDR3 region has 15 residues. Authors' data handling: Reference gene primer amplification in the assay estimated nucleated cell counts. Only in-frame clones appear in the TCRdb table, and some are missing; sequencing was by immunoSEQ multiplex PCR. Clonal size and the V and J genes are those of that table, whereas D and trimming came from the DNA. Of some 150,000 clones in the sample, roughly 74% were seen once. This clone occurred a few times. This chain uses TRBV20-1 with TRBJ1-5, with TRBD1 as a possible D gene (6 bases). The TCR was taken from a woman aged 80 or over with acute or convalescent COVID-19. Sequencing was performed on peripheral blood. Written as DNA, the CDR3 is TGCAGTGCTAGTGGGGGCAGGGGTAGCAATCAGCCCCAGCATTTT. It encodes CSASGGRGSNQPQHF.